The entry below gives a single T cell receptor beta chain sequence along with its context. Antigen: not known. Trimming took off 6 bases at V and 8 bases at J, with 16 bases between the two ends. This CDR3 region has 13 residues. 5'-RACE, quantitative and with molecular barcodes, yielded the TCR beta libraries. Each CDR3 protein gets one entry after TCRdb re-called the 5' RACE reads with MiXCR. The sample includes 100,000 to 150,000 distinct CDR3 sequences, around 7% of them seen just once. The data were taken from a study of CD8 T cells in ankylosing spondylitis. Study-wide results and caveats: Earlier authors reported some of these motif variants in reactive arthritis synovial fluid and blood. Matched ankylosing spondylitis synovial fluid reportedly showed significant enrichment of disease-linked clones. A CD8+ phenotype characterized the disease-linked clones, which were relatively rare in peripheral blood.

This sequence originates from a male donor with ankylosing spondylitis or in good health (not recorded which). The sequenced material came from blood, either unsorted or a sorted T cell fraction (not recorded which). The chain links TRBV12-3 or TRBV12-4 to TRBJ1-2; no definite D call. CDR3 amino acids: CASSDTLARGYTF. CDR3 bases: TGTGCCAGCAGCGACACCTTAGCGCGAGGCTACACCTTC.